This is a list of T cell receptor beta chains from one sample in a study of cytomegalovirus exposure and HLA in healthy donors. Measured with immunoSEQ multiplex PCR; TCRdb has only the in-frame clones, and not every one. This repertoire includes roughly 71,000 clones. Input material: PBMCs. The origin of the receptors is a woman between 40 and 50 years old in good health and CMV-seropositive. Both conserved end residues are part of each CDR3. A D gene is named only where the DNA matches it firmly.

v_gene	j_gene	d_gene	CDR3nt	CDR3aa
TRBV19	TRBJ2-2	TRBD1	TGTGCCCTAAGGAGACAGGGGGCAGGCACCGGGGAGCTGTTTTTT	CALRRQGAGTGELFF
TRBV6-1	TRBJ2-1	NA	TGTGCCAGCACCCCCAGGGGCAATGAGCAGTTCTTC	CASTPRGNEQFF
TRBV28	TRBJ1-1	NA	TGTGCCAGCAGGGAGCGAGGAAGAAACACTGAAGCTTTCTTT	CASRERGRNTEAFF
TRBV11-3	TRBJ2-1	NA	TGTGCCAGCAGCGACAGACCCTACAATGAGCAGTTCTTC	CASSDRPYNEQFF
TRBV5-4	TRBJ2-7	TRBD2	TGTGCCAGCAGCCCTCAGCGGGGGGAACTCGAGCAGTACTTC	CASSPQRGELEQYF
TRBV2	TRBJ1-2	NA	TGTGCCAGCAGCCAGGGTCGAAGGAACGGCTACACCTTC	CASSQGRRNGYTF
TRBV5-6	TRBJ2-7	TRBD1	TGTGCCAGCAGCTTGTTGGGACAGGGAGTTTGGCAGTACTTC	CASSLLGQGVWQYF
TRBV9	TRBJ2-7	TRBD1	TGTGCCAGCAGCGTAGATCAGGGACAGTACGAGCAGTACTTC	CASSVDQGQYEQYF
TRBV7-3	TRBJ1-2	TRBD1	TGTGCCAGCAGCCCGACAGGGACACCACGGCGGATTTCTCTCTACACCTTC	CASSPTGTPRRISLYTF
TRBV5-1	TRBJ2-2	TRBD1	TGCGCCAGCAGCTTGGAGGGACAGTTCGCGAACACCGGGGAGCTGTTTTTT	CASSLEGQFANTGELFF
TRBV19	TRBJ1-2	NA	TGTGCCAGTAAGGCACAGGGAGAAGAGGGTGGCTACACCTTC	CASKAQGEEGGYTF
TRBV7-8	TRBJ2-7	TRBD1	TGTGCCAGCAGCTCAAGCCGGGACAGGCCCTACGAGCAGTACTTC	CASSSSRDRPYEQYF
TRBV11-2	TRBJ1-2	NA	TGTGCCAGCAGCCAACCAGGGGTGGTGGTCTATGGCTACACCTTC	CASSQPGVVVYGYTF
TRBV7-2	TRBJ1-1	TRBD1	TGTGCCAGCAGCATGACAGGGACGAACACTGAAGCTTTCTTT	CASSMTGTNTEAFF
TRBV5-1	TRBJ2-1	NA	TGCGCCAGCAGCGAAACTAGCCTTCCGAGAGGGCAGTTCTTC	CASSETSLPRGQFF
TRBV5-1	TRBJ2-5	TRBD1	TGCGCCAGCAGCTCCGGGACAGGGGTAGAGACCCAGTACTTC	CASSSGTGVETQYF
TRBV6-5	TRBJ2-3	TRBD2	TGTGCCAGCAGTACTAGCGGGGTCACAGATACGCAGTATTTT	CASSTSGVTDTQYF
TRBV2	TRBJ2-3	TRBD2	TGTGCCAGCAGCGCTCTAGCGGGAGGAGGAGATACGCAGTATTTT	CASSALAGGGDTQYF
TRBV6-5	TRBJ2-1	NA	TGTGCCAGCAGTTACCCGAGCGCGGGGGCCTTTGGTGAGCAGTTCTTC	CASSYPSAGAFGEQFF
TRBV19	TRBJ1-6	NA	TGTGCCAGTAGACCTTCTGTGCAGGGTGGAGATTCACCCCTCCACTTT	CASRPSVQGGDSPLHF
TRBV6-5	TRBJ1-2	TRBD1	TGTGCCAGCAGCTATCAAGGGACAGGGGGTGGCTACACCTTC	CASSYQGTGGGYTF
TRBV5-6	TRBJ2-3	NA	TGTGCCAGCAGCTCTTCCAGAAGCACAGATACGCAGTATTTT	CASSSSRSTDTQYF
TRBV7-2	TRBJ2-7	NA	TGTGCCAGCAGCTTAAGACAGGCTGCCTCCTACGAGCAGTACTTC	CASSLRQAASYEQYF
TRBV4-3	TRBJ2-7	NA	TGCGCCAGCAGCCTCGACGGACATGGGGAGCAGTACTTC	CASSLDGHGEQYF
TRBV7-2	TRBJ2-3	TRBD2	TGTGCCAGCAGGTTAGCGGGGGGGCCAAGGGATACGCAGTATTTT	CASRLAGGPRDTQYF
TRBV5-4	TRBJ1-6	NA	TGTGCCAGCAGCTTAGACAGATATAATTCACCCCTCCACTTT	CASSLDRYNSPLHF
TRBV5-4	TRBJ2-1	TRBD2	TGTGCCAGCAGCTCCCGACTAGCGGGGGGGCAGGGAGAGCAGTTCTTC	CASSSRLAGGQGEQFF
TRBV6-5	TRBJ2-2	NA	TGTGCCAGCAGTAGGACTCAGGAGAACACCGGGGAGCTGTTTTTT	CASSRTQENTGELFF
TRBV13	TRBJ1-2	NA	TGTGCCAGCAGCCGACAACAAATTTCTCATGGCTACACCTTC	CASSRQQISHGYTF
TRBV14	TRBJ1-1	NA	TGTGCCAGCAGCCGTCATGTGTCGAGAAGTGAAGCTTTCTTT	CASSRHVSRSEAFF
TRBV19	TRBJ2-7	NA	TGTGCCAGTAGTATAACAGGATCCTACGAGCAGTACTTC	CASSITGSYEQYF
TRBV13	TRBJ2-1	NA	TGTGCCAGCAGCTTATCTGTGCGTGAGCAGTTCTTC	CASSLSVREQFF
TRBV19	TRBJ2-2	TRBD2	TGTGCCAGTGTCGGGGGGGTGGGGTGGACCGGGGAGCTGTTTTTT	CASVGGVGWTGELFF
TRBV6-1	TRBJ2-2	NA	TGTGCCAGCAGTGAAGCAGGGGAAATTAATCCTGTAGCCGGGGAGCTGTTTTTT	CASSEAGEINPVAGELFF
TRBV18	TRBJ2-1	TRBD1	TGTGCCAGCTCACCACTGTTCGGGACAGGGATTAACAATGAGCAGTTCTTC	CASSPLFGTGINNEQFF
TRBV25-1	TRBJ1-1	TRBD1	TGTGCCAGCAGTGAATTCGGACAGGTTGGGACGGAAGCTTTCTTT	CASSEFGQVGTEAFF
TRBV6-4	TRBJ2-3	TRBD2	TGTGCCAGCAGTGACGGGACTAGCGACACAGATACGCAGTATTTT	CASSDGTSDTDTQYF